This TCR beta chain was captured by sequencing in a study of cytomegalovirus exposure and HLA in healthy donors. Both 60 Vbeta primers and 13 Jbeta primers went into the PCR. Sequencing used immunoSEQ multiplex PCR; TCRdb keeps in-frame clones, though not all of them. Found here are about 130,000 clones, about two thirds of them singletons; the top ten hold approximately 6.3%. Comments on this clone: Its antigen is undetermined.

Study results and caveats: Other equally common chains were less clonally expanded than HLA-associated TCR beta chains, a later analysis showed.

The specimen sequenced was PBMCs. The clonotype comes from a man in his forties in good health and CMV-seropositive.

CDR3 protein: CATSSGSSGNTIYF. The CDR3 DNA reads as TGTGCCACCAGCAGCGGTAGCTCTGGAAACACCATATATTTT. The J gene is TRBJ1-3, the V gene TRBV15, with D unresolved. V lost 3 bases, J lost 0 bases, and 6 bases lay in between. This CDR3 contains 14 residues. Germline-derived CDR1 and CDR2 are LNHNV and YYDKDF (reference sequence).